The clone carrying this TCR beta chain has a count of ten or more. Antigen specificity is unknown. The data belong to a study of identical twins. Whole-study results and caveats: The authors noted that invariant MAIT and iNKT cells could partly confound zero-insertion analyses. Insertions were reduced in abundant cord blood beta clonotypes but not in memory repertoires. Twin pairs had excess sharing that was weaker in beta out-of-frame sequences.

cDNA carried unique molecular identifiers, and a universal primer site was added by template switching. Each CDR3 protein is one row after TCRdb ran MiXCR on the 5' RACE reads. The sample carries about 240,000 distinct CDR3 sequences, more than 9% recorded once. Germline V gene lookup returns CDR1 SGHRS and CDR2 YFSETQ. The CDR3 extends over 14 amino acids. The J segment lost 3 bases and the V segment lost 4 bases, leaving 3 bases of the junction unmatched. The sample was memory T cells sorted from blood. The TCR was taken from a man aged 50 to 59 in good health. The genes are TRBV5-1 and TRBJ2-2, with 7 bases identical to TRBD2. The CDR3 DNA follows: TGCGCCAGCAGCCATGGGGGGGACACCGGGGAGCTGTTTTTT. Translation gives CASSHGGDTGELFF.